This T cell receptor beta chain derives from a study of cytomegalovirus exposure and HLA in healthy donors. Amplification used 60 Vbeta primers and 13 Jbeta primers. Assay used: immunoSEQ multiplex PCR; TCRdb lists only in-frame clones, some missing. Counted here are 210,000 or so clones, 70% to 85% occurring once; the ten biggest clones make up roughly 0.22%. General study findings and limits: A later analysis found TCR association rates differed by HLA locus, highest for DRB1 and lowest for HLA-C.

Trimming cost V 4 bases and J 7 bases; bases outside gene matches: 3. CDR1 and CDR2 from the germline V gene are SGHDT and YYEEEE. This CDR3 is built from 15 residues. Worth noting for this clone: The antigen remains undetermined.

This TCR was sampled from a girl aged 2 to 10 in good health and CMV-seronegative. The chain joins TRBV5-6 to TRBJ2-1, with 15 nucleotides matching TRBD2. The source material was PBMCs. The CDR3 sequence: CASSRTSGGANEQFF. CDR3 sequence (DNA): TGTGCCAGCAGCCGGACTAGCGGGGGGGCGAATGAGCAGTTCTTC.